This passage covers 22 T cell receptor beta chains from one sample sequenced in a study of cytomegalovirus exposure and HLA in healthy donors. Profiling relied on immunoSEQ multiplex PCR, and the TCRdb table lists in-frame clones only, not all of them. The sample lists about 160,000 clones; roughly 91% were seen once. The specimen was PBMCs. The receptor source for this set is a man younger than 30 in good health and CMV-seropositive.

J is TRBJ2-7 and V is TRBV7-9; 9 bases are a match to TRBD1. J was trimmed by 1 base and V by 4 bases; bases with no gene match: 11. The CDR3 spans 17 residues. CDR1 and CDR2 (germline): SEHNR, FQNEAQ (reference sequence). The chain's CDR3 is CASSSFAGQGWSYEQYF. Written as DNA, the CDR3 is TGTGCCAGCAGCTCGTTTGCGGGACAGGGTTGGTCCTACGAGCAGTACTTC.

The chain is built from TRBV7-2 and TRBJ2-5; 9 nucleotides line up with TRBD2. CDR1 is SGHTA, CDR2 FQGNSA, per germline. V shed 4 bases and J 4 bases; nucleotides not matched to a gene: 7. CDR3 length: 15 residues. The CDR3: CASSSVAGVRETQYF. As DNA, the CDR3 is TGTGCCAGCAGCTCAGTAGCGGGAGTAAGAGAGACCCAGTACTTC.

The chain couples TRBV5-4 to TRBJ2-2, with 12 bases lining up with TRBD2. Germline loops: CDR1 SGHNT, CDR2 YYREEE (reference sequence). With V trimmed by 7 bases and J by 3 bases, 10 bases remained unmatched. This CDR3 contains 17 residues. The CDR3 protein is CASGDRTSGTYTGELFF. The CDR3 DNA reads as TGTGCCAGCGGGGATCGGACTAGCGGGACCTACACCGGGGAGCTGTTTTTT. Full variable domain (outside the CDR3, taken from reference TRBV5-4 and TRBJ2-2): ETGVTQSPTHLIKTRGQQVTLRCSSQSGHNTVSWYQQALGQGPQFIFQYYREEENGRGNFPPRFSGLQFPNYSSELNVNALELDDSALYLCASGDRTSGTYTGELFFGEGSRLTVL.

V gene TRBV9 combines with J gene TRBJ2-7, with D perhaps matching TRBD2 (5 bases). This CDR3 has 16 residues. Germline V gene sequence: CDR1 SGDLS, CDR2 YYNGEE. Trimming took off 0 bases at V and 3 bases at J, with 16 bases between the two ends. CDR3 coding DNA: TGTGCCAGCAGCGTAGATGCTAGCCGGCTAGGCTACGAGCAGTACTTC. It is translated as CASSVDASRLGYEQYF.

The DNA for the CDR3 is TGTGCCAGCGCGGGGACAGCCATTTTGAACACTGAAGCTTTCTTT. This sequence encodes CASAGTAILNTEAFF. The chain uses TRBV27 and TRBJ1-1; TRBD1 matches 7 bases. Germline loops: CDR1 MNHEY, CDR2 SMNVEV (reference sequence). Unmatched junction bases numbered 9, after V lost 8 bases and J lost 0 bases. The CDR3 spans 15 residues.

J is TRBJ2-1 and V is TRBV10-2; possible D gene TRBD2, 6 bases. Germline loops: CDR1 WSHSY, CDR2 SAAADI. Trimming cost V 4 bases and J 0 bases, with 13 bases left between them. The CDR3 totals 16 residues. The CDR3 region has the DNA TGCGCCAGCAGTGCCATAGCGGAGAACTCCTACAATGAGCAGTTCTTC. As protein: CASSAIAENSYNEQFF.

V usage is TRBV6-4 and J usage is TRBJ2-7, with 9 positions matching TRBD1. V was clipped by 6 bases and J by 6 bases; unmatched bases: 9. In germline, CDR1 is MRHNA, CDR2 SNTAGT. The CDR3 extends over 14 amino acids. This CDR3 reads CASSKDRGPCEQYF. The CDR3 DNA sequence: TGTGCCAGCAGCAAGGACAGGGGCCCTTGCGAGCAGTACTTC.

V and J are TRBV11-2 and TRBJ2-1, with D unresolved. V dropped 1 base and J dropped 6 bases, with 10 bases sitting between them. The germline V gene has CDR1 SGHAT and CDR2 FQNNGV. The length of the CDR3 is 14 residues. The chain's CDR3 is CASSLGFVGNEQFF. In nucleotides, the CDR3 is TGTGCCAGCAGCTTAGGCTTTGTCGGCAATGAGCAGTTCTTC.

The V call is TRBV5-4, the J call TRBJ2-5; D perhaps matches TRBD2 (5 bases). Germline values: CDR1 SGHNT, CDR2 YYREEE (reference sequence). This CDR3 is built from 15 residues. V was pared by 0 bases and J by 4 bases, with 13 bases between. The CDR3 DNA sequence: TGTGCCAGCAGCTTGGGAGGTCGGGGTGGAGAGACCCAGTACTTC. It encodes CASSLGGRGGETQYF.

The count of this clone is one. V and J are TRBV5-1 and TRBJ2-1; 12 nucleotides match TRBD1. The CDR3 is 16 amino acids. Germline CDR1 reads SGHRS; CDR2 reads YFSETQ. The J segment lost 8 bases and the V segment lost 0 bases, leaving 6 bases of the junction unmatched. The CDR3 spells CASSLVRGTGGDEQFF. CDR3 nucleotides: TGCGCCAGCAGCTTGGTGCGGGGGACAGGGGGCGATGAGCAGTTCTTC.

The chain couples TRBV11-2 to TRBJ2-7; 9 positions agree with TRBD2. The CDR3 covers 16 residues. The junction had 12 bases not matched to a gene; V was cut back by 4 bases and J by 5 bases. Germline loops: CDR1 SGHAT, CDR2 FQNNGV. The CDR3 protein is CASSSLSGRMVHEQYF. The CDR3 region has the DNA TGTGCCAGCAGCTCCCTTAGCGGGAGAATGGTGCACGAGCAGTACTTC.

This chain links TRBV11-3 with TRBJ2-7; D is possibly TRBD2 (7 bases). The CDR3 consists of 15 residues. Germline CDR1 and CDR2: SGHNT and YENEEA. Trimming left V 0 bases short and J 1 base short, with 10 bases between. CDR3 amino acids: CASSLEGGGSYEQYF. The CDR3 region has the DNA TGTGCCAGCAGCTTAGAGGGAGGGGGATCCTACGAGCAGTACTTC.

This clone came up once. This chain links TRBV4-2 with TRBJ2-1; 8 bases are a match to TRBD2. V was pared by 5 bases and J by 9 bases, with 6 bases of the junction left unmatched. The CDR3 loop spans 13 amino acids. Germline CDR1 is LGHNA and CDR2 is YNFKEQ. The CDR3, as DNA: TGTGCCAGCAGCGCCCACGGGGGGGGTGAGCAGTTCTTC. Translated, it gives CASSAHGGGEQFF.

V gene TRBV6-6 combines with J gene TRBJ2-7, with 12 positions matching TRBD1. The germline V gene has CDR1 MNHNY and CDR2 SVGAGI (reference sequence). Unmatched junction bases numbered 3, after V lost 1 base and J lost 5 bases. The CDR3 consists of 15 residues. The CDR3 coding sequence is TGTGCCAGCAGTTACTACGGGACAGGGGGCGACGAGCAGTACTTC. It yields the protein CASSYYGTGGDEQYF.

The chain has TRBV19 and TRBJ2-1; TRBD2 agrees at 11 bases. CDR3 length: 17 amino acids. Germline V lookup: CDR1 LNHDA, CDR2 SQIVND (reference sequence). J gave up 4 bases and V 7 bases, and 12 bases lay outside the gene matches. For the CDR3, the DNA is TGTGCCAGTACTCCCAGTCCTACTAGCGGGAGTTACAATGAGCAGTTCTTC. Residues: CASTPSPTSGSYNEQFF.

V and J are TRBV7-9 and TRBJ1-1; D might be TRBD1 (6 bases). This CDR3 has 14 amino acids. V lost 1 base and J lost 4, with 10 bases in between. Germline V lookup: CDR1 SEHNR, CDR2 FQNEAQ (reference sequence). The CDR3 protein is CASSLGGGGTEAFF. The CDR3 DNA reads TGTGCCAGCAGCTTAGGAGGGGGTGGCACTGAAGCTTTCTTT.

The chain recombines TRBV28 with TRBJ1-3; D is undetermined. Trimming stripped 3 bases from V and 3 bases from J, with 9 bases between. The germline V gene has CDR1 MDHEN and CDR2 SYDVKM. This CDR3 spans 14 amino acids. The CDR3 sequence: CASSLQFFGNTIYF. The CDR3 coding sequence is TGTGCCAGCAGTTTGCAGTTTTTTGGAAACACCATATATTTT.

This chain links TRBV5-1 with TRBJ2-1; no firm D call. The CDR3 covers 14 residues. V was shortened by 6 bases and J by 0 bases, with 10 bases between the two germline ends. Germline CDR1 is SGHRS and CDR2 is YFSETQ. The CDR3 sequence is CASTVDSSYNEQFF. The DNA of the CDR3 is TGCGCCAGCACCGTAGATAGCTCCTACAATGAGCAGTTCTTC.

The rearrangement joins TRBV2 to TRBJ2-1, with 13 bases that match TRBD2. The germline CDR1 and CDR2 sequences are SNHLY and FYNNEI. CDR3 length: 15 amino acids. V shed 1 base and J 6 bases; nucleotides not matched to a gene: 0. The CDR3 nucleotides read TGTGCCAGCAGTGAAGGGACTAGCGGGAGCAATGAGCAGTTCTTC. Protein: CASSEGTSGSNEQFF. The full variable domain, in which reference TRBV2 and TRBJ2-1 provide the parts outside the CDR3, is EPEVTQTPSHQVTQMGQEVILRCVPISNHLYFYWYRQILGQKVEFLVSFYNNEISEKSEIFDDQFSVERPDGSNFTLKIRSTKLEDSAMYFCASSEGTSGSNEQFFGPGTRLTVL.

The chain has TRBV5-1 and TRBJ2-7; a possible D gene is TRBD2 (5 bases). Trimming left V 0 bases short and J 2 bases short, with 18 bases between. CDR1 and CDR2 from the germline V gene are SGHRS and YFSETQ. The CDR3 totals 17 residues. The CDR3 is CASSLGGGQRTPYEQYF. CDR3 sequence (DNA): TGCGCCAGCAGCTTGGGGGGTGGGCAGCGGACCCCCTACGAGCAGTACTTC. Variable domain in full (rest from reference TRBV5-1 and TRBJ2-7): KAGVTQTPRYLIKTRGQQVTLSCSPISGHRSVSWYQQTPGQGLQFLFEYFSETQRNKGNFPGRFSGRQFSNSRSEMNVSTLELGDSALYLCASSLGGGQRTPYEQYFGPGTRLTVT.

This chain joins TRBV4-1 and TRBJ2-1, with 7 bases fitting TRBD2. From germline, CDR1 is MGHRA and CDR2 YSYEKL. V gave up 0 bases and J gave up 4 bases; unmatched junction bases: 12. The CDR3 runs 18 residues. The CDR3 DNA reads TGCGCCAGCAGCCAAGATCGAGCGCGAGCGGGACGGTACAATGAGCAGTTCTTC. Residues: CASSQDRARAGRYNEQFF.

CDR3 protein: CASSLGRGTSSYEQYF. Written as DNA, the CDR3 is TGTGCCAGCAGCTTAGGTCGCGGGACTAGCTCCTACGAGCAGTACTTC. V and J are TRBV7-9 and TRBJ2-7, with TRBD2 identical over 8 bases. The CDR3 loop spans 16 amino acids. Germline CDR1 SEHNR, CDR2 FQNEAQ (reference sequence). After removal of 1 base from V and 0 bases from J, the junction contained 5 bases not matched to a gene.